The 20 T cell receptor beta chains below were found in one sample sequenced in a study of memory B cells and T cells in multiple sclerosis. These TCRs are of unknown antigen specificity. TCRdb's table, derived via immunoSEQ multiplex PCR, lists solely in-frame clones and lacks some. Here the sample spans roughly 12,000 clones, roughly 86% being singletons. Separate sequencing covered autoproliferating (CFSE-dim) and non-proliferating (CFSE-high) T cells from stimulus-free culture. Cultures began with roughly 5.4x10^7 CFSE-labeled PBMCs, unstimulated for six to seven days, with replicate wells pooled. Sequences were obtained from PBMCs from blood kept in culture. These receptor sequences come from a human donor with multiple sclerosis.

In this sample, this clone turned up a few times. The CDR3 sequence is CSARGDIQIETQYF. In DNA, the CDR3 is TGCAGCGCCCGAGGCGACATCCAAATCGAGACCCAGTACTTC. This chain connects TRBV29-1 to TRBJ2-5; D is ambiguous. With 7 bases removed from V and 5 bases from J, the gap between germline ends came to 20 bases. The CDR3 contains 14 residues. Germline values: CDR1 SQVTM, CDR2 ANQGSEA.

The chain employs TRBV6-5 and TRBJ2-7; tentatively, D is TRBD2 (6 bases). The CDR3 totals 15 residues. V gave up 5 bases and J gave up 2 bases, with 16 bases separating them. CDR1 is MNHEY and CDR2 is SVGAGI in the germline V gene. As DNA, the CDR3 is TGTGCCAGCAGTCCCCCGGGTAGCGGTACCTACGAGCAGTACTTC. Translating gives CASSPPGSGTYEQYF.

This sequence joins TRBV19 and TRBJ2-2; 8 bases fit TRBD1. V lost 4 bases to trimming and J lost 3 bases; unmatched junction nucleotides: 4. The CDR3 length is 15 residues. Germline V gene lookup returns CDR1 LNHDA and CDR2 SQIVND (reference sequence). CDR3 bases: TGTGCCAGTAGTACGCAGGGGGCGGACACCGGGGAGCTGTTTTTT. It yields the protein CASSTQGADTGELFF.

This rearrangement joins TRBV19 to TRBJ2-3; 9 bases are a match to TRBD2. The CDR3 loop spans 14 amino acids. Germline V lookup: CDR1 LNHDA, CDR2 SQIVND (reference sequence). V trimming: 4 bases; J trimming: 4 bases; junction bases outside the gene matches: 3. CDR3 sequence (DNA): TGTGCCAGTAGTACCGGGACTAGCCCAGATACGCAGTATTTT. Amino acids: CASSTGTSPDTQYF. Together with reference TRBV19 and TRBJ2-3, the CDR3 gives the full variable domain: DGGITQSPKYLFRKEGQNVTLSCEQNLNHDAMYWYRQDPGQGLRLIYYSQIVNDFQKGDIAEGYSVSREKKESFPLTVTSAQKNPTAFYLCASSTGTSPDTQYFGPGTRLTVL.

The chain is built from TRBV5-1 and TRBJ1-3; unclear D gene. Germline CDR1 reads SGHRS; CDR2 reads YFSETQ. Trimming cost V 6 bases and J 0 bases, with 4 bases left between them. This CDR3 is 12 amino acids long. CDR3 loop: CASTDSGNTIYF. The CDR3 nucleotides are TGCGCCAGCACGGACTCTGGAAACACCATATATTTT.

This chain connects TRBV10-3 to TRBJ2-5; perhaps TRBD1 as D (8 bases). Trimming stripped 5 bases from V and 1 base from J, with 17 bases between. CDR1 and CDR2 from the germline V gene are ENHRY and SYGVKD. The CDR3 is made up of 16 amino acids. CDR3 amino acids: CAISPQGEGAQETQYF. The CDR3 DNA is TGTGCCATCAGTCCACAGGGGGAGGGAGCCCAAGAGACCCAGTACTTC.

The V call is TRBV10-3, the J call TRBJ2-1, with 12 nucleotides matching TRBD2. V trimming: 8 bases; J trimming: 4 bases; junction bases outside the gene matches: 3. Per germline, CDR1 ENHRY and CDR2 SYGVKD. The CDR3 runs 14 residues. CDR3 loop: CAISGTSGYNEQFF. DNA for the CDR3: TGTGCCATCTCCGGGACTAGCGGGTACAATGAGCAGTTCTTC.

The V and J genes are TRBV29-1 and TRBJ2-3, with D perhaps TRBD2 (5 bases). Trimming stripped 7 bases from V and 1 base from J, with 9 bases between. Germline assignment: CDR1 SQVTM and CDR2 ANQGSEA. This CDR3 is built from 12 residues. The DNA of the CDR3 is TGCAGCGGAACCGGGGGCACAGATACGCAGTATTTT. Its protein product is CSGTGGTDTQYF.

This clone was recorded only once. This chain connects TRBV29-1 to TRBJ2-1; no reliable D call. The germline V and J ends were trimmed by 7 bases and 0 bases, with 13 bases remaining between them. The CDR3 is made up of 14 amino acids. CDR1 and CDR2 from the germline V gene are SQVTM and ANQGSEA. CDR3 DNA: TGCAGCGCCGAGAGGATAAGCTCCTACAATGAGCAGTTCTTC. Amino acids: CSAERISSYNEQFF.

Only one count was recorded for this clone. The rearrangement links TRBV5-1 to TRBJ2-3, with TRBD2 identical over 7 bases. J lost 6 bases, V lost 10 bases, and 14 bases had no gene match. The CDR3 length is 14 residues. Germline V gives CDR1 SGHRS, CDR2 YFSETQ. CDR3 sequence (DNA): TGCGCCTCCTCGCCCAGAGCGGGATGGGATACGCAGTATTTT. Amino acid sequence: CASSPRAGWDTQYF. The variable domain in full, completed from reference TRBV5-1 and TRBJ2-3, reads KAGVTQTPRYLIKTRGQQVTLSCSPISGHRSVSWYQQTPGQGLQFLFEYFSETQRNKGNFPGRFSGRQFSNSRSEMNVSTLELGDSALYLCASSPRAGWDTQYFGPGTRLTVL.

The chain carries TRBV5-1 and TRBJ1-1, with TRBD1 matching over 7 bases. CDR1 is SGHRS, CDR2 YFSETQ, per germline. The CDR3 sequence is 14 residues long. Trimming removed 4 bases from V and 5 bases from J; junction bases left unmatched: 8. CDR3 sequence: CASSIRQGGTEAFF. CDR3 DNA: TGCGCCAGCAGCATAAGACAGGGAGGGACTGAAGCTTTCTTT. Drawing the rest from reference TRBV5-1 and TRBJ1-1, the complete variable domain is KAGVTQTPRYLIKTRGQQVTLSCSPISGHRSVSWYQQTPGQGLQFLFEYFSETQRNKGNFPGRFSGRQFSNSRSEMNVSTLELGDSALYLCASSIRQGGTEAFFGQGTRLTVV.

V and J are TRBV11-2 and TRBJ1-6; D is ambiguous. V was pared by 1 base and J by 6 bases, with 10 bases between. CDR3 length: 15 residues. Germline CDR1 is SGHAT and CDR2 is FQNNGV. CDR3 region: CASSLGVRGNSPLHF. CDR3 in DNA: TGTGCCAGCAGCTTAGGGGTCCGCGGTAATTCACCCCTCCACTTT. Supplemented by reference TRBV11-2 and TRBJ1-6, the full variable domain reads EAGVAQSPRYKIIEKRQSVAFWCNPISGHATLYWYQQILGQGPKLLIQFQNNGVVDDSQLPKDRFSAERLKGVDSTLKIQPAKLEDSAVYLCASSLGVRGNSPLHFGNGTRLTVT.

The genes are TRBV19 and TRBJ2-7; perhaps D is TRBD1 or TRBD2 (5 bases each). The germline CDR1 and CDR2 sequences are LNHDA and SQIVND (reference sequence). The CDR3 spans 15 residues. V was pared by 1 base and J by 0 bases, with 10 bases between. CDR3 sequence: CASSIAPGRSYEQYF. As DNA, the CDR3 is TGTGCCAGTAGTATAGCCCCGGGGCGCTCCTACGAGCAGTACTTC. Looking up the rest from reference TRBV19 and TRBJ2-7 gives the full variable domain: DGGITQSPKYLFRKEGQNVTLSCEQNLNHDAMYWYRQDPGQGLRLIYYSQIVNDFQKGDIAEGYSVSREKKESFPLTVTSAQKNPTAFYLCASSIAPGRSYEQYFGPGTRLTVT.

V gene TRBV5-8 combines with J gene TRBJ2-5; either TRBD1 or TRBD2 may supply D (5 bases each). This CDR3 has 17 residues. V lost 9 bases and J 0 bases, leaving 24 bases between the germline ends. Germline CDR1 SGHTS, CDR2 YDEGEE. CDR3 sequence (DNA): TGTGCCACCTACCCGGGGCGGATACTAGGGCACCAAGAGACCCAGTACTTC. It codes for CATYPGRILGHQETQYF.

In its sample, this clone was seen once. This rearrangement joins TRBV27 to TRBJ1-2; the match to TRBD1 covers 7 bases. The V and J ends lost 3 bases and 0 bases, in that order; junction bases with no gene match: 1. The CDR3 consists of 14 residues. Germline V gives CDR1 MNHEY, CDR2 SMNVEV (reference sequence). The chain's CDR3 is CASSFQGANYGYTF. Here the CDR3 DNA reads TGTGCCAGCAGTTTCCAGGGGGCTAACTATGGCTACACCTTC.

The chain combines TRBV19 with TRBJ2-3; 7 nucleotides agree with TRBD1. CDR1 LNHDA and CDR2 SQIVND come from the germline V gene (reference sequence). This CDR3 is built from 14 residues. The V segment lost 6 bases and the J segment 4 bases; nucleotides outside the gene matches: 7. CDR3 protein: CASSLQGKPDTQYF. The CDR3 DNA follows: TGTGCCAGTAGCTTACAGGGGAAGCCAGATACGCAGTATTTT.

V gene TRBV6-5 combines with J gene TRBJ1-1; no reliable D call. Germline V CDR1 and CDR2: MNHEY, SVGAGI. V was clipped by 0 bases and J by 11 bases, with 19 bases between them. The CDR3 loop spans 15 amino acids. This chain's CDR3 is CASSYSRSGPLGAFF. The CDR3, as DNA: TGTGCCAGCAGTTACTCGCGGAGTGGGCCATTGGGCGCTTTCTTT.

This clone appeared a single time. The chain couples TRBV29-1 to TRBJ2-7; D tentatively fits TRBD1 or TRBD2 (5 bases each). The germline gives CDR1 SQVTM, CDR2 ANQGSEA. Trimming stripped 4 bases from V and 1 base from J, with 11 bases between. The CDR3 runs to 13 residues. CDR3 nucleotide sequence: TGCAGCGTTGCTGGGGGACCTTCCTACGAGCAGTACTTC. Its protein is CSVAGGPSYEQYF.

This clone was recorded a few times. The chain links TRBV29-1 to TRBJ2-7; 8 bases match TRBD2. CDR1 and CDR2 (germline): SQVTM, ANQGSEA. V gave up 5 bases and J gave up 4 bases; unmatched junction bases: 7. This CDR3 comprises 13 residues. The CDR3 coding sequence is TGCAGCGTTCTTTGGAGCGGGGGTTACGAGCAGTACTTC. Its protein product is CSVLWSGGYEQYF.

The chain couples TRBV2 to TRBJ2-1, with TRBD2 matching over 8 bases. CDR1 is SNHLY and CDR2 is FYNNEI in the germline V gene. Losses at the gene ends were 3 bases for V and 2 bases for J; bases not matched to a gene: 3. The CDR3 is made up of 15 amino acids. The DNA for the CDR3 is TGTGCCAGCAGTGACGCGGGAGGCGCCTACAATGAGCAGTTCTTC. Encoded protein: CASSDAGGAYNEQFF.